The clone carrying this TCR beta chain has just a few counts. The antigen remains unidentified. This is likely an artifact of a read error, given a far larger clone one base away. The data are from a study of prognosis after radiotherapy for stage I lung cancer. Findings of the study overall: When patients developed distant metastases, their Shannon entropy after stereotactic body radiation therapy was lower.

Germline CDR1 MRHNA, CDR2 SNTAGT. The length of the CDR3 is 13 residues. TCR beta CDR3 amplification from genomic DNA was performed by two-round multiplex PCR. Amplification in first-round PCR relied on primers specific to each TRBV and TRBJ gene. TCRdb recomputed calls from the multiplex PCR reads with MiXCR, one row per CDR3 protein. The table includes some 16,000 distinct CDR3 sequences, 29% detected once. This receptor was obtained from a donor over 45 with non-small cell lung cancer. The rearrangement joins TRBV6-4 to TRBJ1-5; D may be TRBD1 (6 bases). The sequencing used PBMCs, collected before or after stereotactic body radiation therapy (not recorded which). The CDR3 region has the DNA TGTGCCGGCAGTCCCGGGGGGGCTGGGGCCCAGCATTTT. This gives the protein CAGSPGGAGAQHF.